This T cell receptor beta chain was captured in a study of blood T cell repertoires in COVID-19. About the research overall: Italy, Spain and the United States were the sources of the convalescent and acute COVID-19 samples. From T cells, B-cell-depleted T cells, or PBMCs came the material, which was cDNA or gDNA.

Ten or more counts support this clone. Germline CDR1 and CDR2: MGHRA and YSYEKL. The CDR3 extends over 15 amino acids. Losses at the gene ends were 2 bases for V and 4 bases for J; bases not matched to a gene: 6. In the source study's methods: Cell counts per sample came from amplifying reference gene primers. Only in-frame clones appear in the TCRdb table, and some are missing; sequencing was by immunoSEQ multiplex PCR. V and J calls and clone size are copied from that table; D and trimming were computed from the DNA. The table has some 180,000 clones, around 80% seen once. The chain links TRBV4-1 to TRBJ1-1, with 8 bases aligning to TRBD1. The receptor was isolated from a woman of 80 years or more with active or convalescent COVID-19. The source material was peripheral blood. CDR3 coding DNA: TGCGCCAGCAGCCAAATAACAGGGGGAGGCACTGAAGCTTTCTTT. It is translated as CASSQITGGGTEAFF.